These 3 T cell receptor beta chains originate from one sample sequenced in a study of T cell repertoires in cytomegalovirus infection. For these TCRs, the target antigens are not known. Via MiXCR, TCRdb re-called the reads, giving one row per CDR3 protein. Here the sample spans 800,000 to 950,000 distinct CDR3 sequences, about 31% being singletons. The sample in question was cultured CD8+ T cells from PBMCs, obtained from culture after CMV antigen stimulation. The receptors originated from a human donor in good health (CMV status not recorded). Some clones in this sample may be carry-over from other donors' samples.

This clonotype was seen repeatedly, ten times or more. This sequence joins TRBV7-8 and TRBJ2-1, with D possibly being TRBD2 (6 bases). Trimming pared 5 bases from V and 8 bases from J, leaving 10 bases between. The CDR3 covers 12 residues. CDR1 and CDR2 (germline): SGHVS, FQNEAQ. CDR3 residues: CASSGGSDEQFF. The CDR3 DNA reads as TGTGCCAGCAGCGGGGGGTCCGATGAGCAGTTCTTC.

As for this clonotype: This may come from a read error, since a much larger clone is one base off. The CDR3 DNA reads as TGTGCCAGCAGCGCCCGTAACAATGAGCAGTTCTTC. Protein sequence: CASSARNNEQFF. This chain links TRBV7-9 with TRBJ2-1; D is uncertain. From germline, CDR1 is SEHNR and CDR2 FQNEAQ (reference sequence). V shed 5 bases and J shed 5 bases, with 7 bases lying between them. The CDR3 has 12 amino acids.

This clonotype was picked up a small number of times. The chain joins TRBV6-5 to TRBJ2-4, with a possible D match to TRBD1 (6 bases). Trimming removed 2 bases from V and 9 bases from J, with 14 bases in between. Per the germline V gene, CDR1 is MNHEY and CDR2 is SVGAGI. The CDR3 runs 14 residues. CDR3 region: CASSYDRRVTIQYF. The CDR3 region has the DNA TGTGCCAGCAGTTACGACAGGAGAGTTACCATTCAGTACTTC.